These T cell receptor beta chains were read from a single sample in a study of cytomegalovirus exposure and HLA in healthy donors. The repertoire was sequenced with immunoSEQ multiplex PCR; TCRdb's copy has only in-frame clones and lacks some. The sample consists of around 150,000 clones, roughly 79% of them appearing once. The material sequenced was PBMCs. All receptors derive from a male donor in good health and CMV-seronegative. The CDR3 runs from the conserved cysteine through the conserved F or W. The D gene is left open where the match is weak. Some rows have no size entry. The others give once, few or many, or a class for an expanded clone.

D gene | J gene | V gene | CDR3 length | clone size | CDR3 protein | CDR3 DNA
TRBD2 | TRBJ2-2 | TRBV4-1 | 16 | NA | CASKASGGAYTGELFF | TGCGCCAGCAAGGCTAGCGGGGGGGCGTACACCGGGGAGCTGTTTTTT
NA | TRBJ1-2 | TRBV18 | 13 | NA | CASSPDQGYGYTF | TGTGCCAGCTCACCAGACCAGGGTTATGGCTACACCTTC
NA | TRBJ1-1 | TRBV5-1 | 15 | NA | CASSPPRSGDTEAFF | TGCGCCAGCAGCCCCCCTCGCTCGGGGGACACTGAAGCTTTCTTT
TRBD2 | TRBJ2-3 | TRBV27 | 16 | NA | CASSSRAGGRSDTQYF | TGTGCCAGCAGTTCTCGAGCGGGGGGGCGGTCAGATACGCAGTATTTT
TRBD1 | TRBJ2-2 | TRBV6-6 | 16 | NA | CASSRQQGAHTGELFF | TGTGCCAGCAGTCGACAACAGGGGGCCCACACCGGGGAGCTGTTTTTT
TRBD1 | TRBJ2-7 | TRBV19 | 14 | few | CASSNDRGFYEQYF | TGTGCCAGTAGCAATGACAGGGGCTTCTACGAGCAGTACTTC
NA | TRBJ1-5 | TRBV6-6 | 14 | NA | CASSTPARSQPQHF | TGTGCCAGCAGTACCCCAGCGCGAAGCCAGCCCCAGCATTTT
TRBD2 | TRBJ2-5 | TRBV20-1 | 11 | NA | CSKSGGEAQYF | TGCAGCAAGAGCGGGGGAGAGGCCCAGTACTTC
NA | TRBJ2-1 | TRBV4-2 | 15 | NA | CASSQGRSSYNEQFF | TGTGCCAGCAGCCAAGGTCGGTCCTCCTACAATGAGCAGTTCTTC
NA | TRBJ1-1 | TRBV19 | 16 | NA | CASRSRRGGQNTEAFF | TGTGCCAGTAGGTCTCGTAGGGGGGGCCAGAACACTGAAGCTTTCTTT
NA | TRBJ1-3 | TRBV6-1 | 13 | NA | CASSEQGGNTIYF | TGTGCCAGCAGTGAACAGGGTGGAAACACCATATATTTT
NA | TRBJ2-1 | TRBV7-3 | 12 | NA | CASSLGANEQFF | TGTGCCAGCAGCTTGGGGGCCAATGAGCAGTTCTTC
NA | TRBJ2-7 | TRBV19 | 15 | NA | CASSISGARGYEQYF | TGTGCCAGTAGTATCAGCGGGGCCAGGGGTTACGAGCAGTACTTC